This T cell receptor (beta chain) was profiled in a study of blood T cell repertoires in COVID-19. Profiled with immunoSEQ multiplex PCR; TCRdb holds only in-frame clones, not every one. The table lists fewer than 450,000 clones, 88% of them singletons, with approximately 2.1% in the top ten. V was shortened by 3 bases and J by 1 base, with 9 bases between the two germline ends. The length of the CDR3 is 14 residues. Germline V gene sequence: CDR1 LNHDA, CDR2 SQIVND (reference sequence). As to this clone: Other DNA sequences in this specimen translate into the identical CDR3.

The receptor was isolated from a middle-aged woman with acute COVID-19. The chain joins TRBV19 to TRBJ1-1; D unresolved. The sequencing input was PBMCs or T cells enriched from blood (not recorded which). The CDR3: CASSILGRNTEAFF. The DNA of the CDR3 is TGTGCCAGTAGTATCCTGGGCAGGAACACTGAAGCTTTCTTT.